The TCR beta chain described here comes from a study of T cell responses to AZD1222 COVID-19 vaccine. A remark on this clone: Its antigen remains unknown.

This CDR3 is built from 19 residues. Germline CDR1 reads ENHRY; CDR2 reads SYGVKD. V gave up 4 bases and J gave up 4 bases; unmatched junction bases: 9. Study results and caveats: Just a handful of AZD1222 recipients were seropositive at baseline. Donors skewed white British and female; clonal diversity was possibly underestimated.

TCRdb keeps only in-frame clones here, not all; method: immunoSEQ multiplex PCR. The sample lists some 120,000 clones, 90% occurring once. The source material was peripheral blood, sampled 28 days after the second dose of the MenACWY control vaccine. The chain recombines TRBV10-3 with TRBJ2-2; TRBD2 matches 16 bases. This TCR was sampled from an adult who received the MenACWY meningococcal vaccine as a control. In DNA form, the CDR3 reads TGTGCCATCAGTGCGACGGGGACTAGCGGGAGGGCGCGCACCGGGGAGCTGTTTTTT. This gives the protein CAISATGTSGRARTGELFF.